The clone carrying this T cell receptor beta chain occurred a few times. TCRdb independently ran MiXCR on the RT-PCR reads; one entry per CDR3 protein. The repertoire consists of about 960,000 distinct CDR3 sequences, with under 20% occurring once and the leading ten covering 5.5% to 6.5%. Germline CDR1 DFQATT, CDR2 SNEGSKA (reference sequence). This CDR3 spans 11 amino acids. V was trimmed by 6 bases and J by 5 bases, leaving 10 bases between them. This sample stems from a study of patients and donors after allogeneic stem cell transplantation. The specimen sequenced was blood, either unsorted or a sorted T cell fraction (not recorded which). The chain carries TRBV20-1 and TRBJ2-5, with D maybe TRBD2 (6 bases). This sequence originates from a human donor who was either an allogeneic HSCT recipient or a stem cell or donor lymphocyte infusion donor (not recorded which). It is not recorded whose cells these are; they may come from a transplant donor. CDR3 DNA: TGCAGTGCCGGGGGTACGGAGACCCAGTACTTC. This sequence encodes CSAGGTETQYF.